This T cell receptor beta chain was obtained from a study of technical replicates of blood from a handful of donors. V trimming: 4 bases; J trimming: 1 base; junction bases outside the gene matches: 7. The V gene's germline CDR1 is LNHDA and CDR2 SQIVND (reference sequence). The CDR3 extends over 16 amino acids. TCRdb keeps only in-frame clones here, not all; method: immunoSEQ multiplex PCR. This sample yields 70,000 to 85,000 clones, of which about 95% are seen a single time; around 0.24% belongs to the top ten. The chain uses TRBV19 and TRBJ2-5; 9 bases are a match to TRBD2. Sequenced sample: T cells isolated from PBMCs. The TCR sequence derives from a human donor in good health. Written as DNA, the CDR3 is TGTGCCAGTAGTACCCAAGCGGGGGGATTCCAAGAGACCCAGTACTTC. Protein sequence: CASSTQAGGFQETQYF.